This entry is about one T cell receptor beta chain. The record originates from a study of CD8 T cells in Susac syndrome. This CDR3 spans 15 amino acids. In germline, CDR1 is SGHDN, CDR2 FVKESK. Trimming pared 1 base from V and 2 bases from J, leaving 12 bases between. After extraction with the RNeasy kit, about 0.5 to 1 ug of the RNA was reverse transcribed using random hexamers. TCRdb reanalysed the immunoSEQ multiplex PCR reads using MiXCR and keeps one entry per CDR3 protein. The sample lists roughly 150,000 distinct CDR3 sequences, roughly 96% seen once, with 0.14% to 0.15% in the top ten. The sample was CD8+ T cells from PBMCs. This chain uses TRBV14 with TRBJ2-7; weak D call: TRBD2 (5 bases). This TCR came from a human donor with multiple sclerosis. DNA for the CDR3: TGTGCCAGCAGCCAAGGTCCCGGGGTAACCTACGAGCAGTACTTC. This encodes CASSQGPGVTYEQYF.